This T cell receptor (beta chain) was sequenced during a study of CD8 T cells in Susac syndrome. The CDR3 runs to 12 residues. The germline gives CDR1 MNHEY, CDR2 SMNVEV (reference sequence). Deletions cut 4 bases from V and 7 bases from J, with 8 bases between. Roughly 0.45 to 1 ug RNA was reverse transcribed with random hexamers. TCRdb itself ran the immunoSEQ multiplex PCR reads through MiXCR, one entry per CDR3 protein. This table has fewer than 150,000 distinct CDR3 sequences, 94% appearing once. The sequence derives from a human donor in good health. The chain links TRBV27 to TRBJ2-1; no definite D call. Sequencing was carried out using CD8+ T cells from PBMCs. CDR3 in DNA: TGTGCCAGCAGTTCCACTGGGAATGAGCAGTTCTTC. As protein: CASSSTGNEQFF.